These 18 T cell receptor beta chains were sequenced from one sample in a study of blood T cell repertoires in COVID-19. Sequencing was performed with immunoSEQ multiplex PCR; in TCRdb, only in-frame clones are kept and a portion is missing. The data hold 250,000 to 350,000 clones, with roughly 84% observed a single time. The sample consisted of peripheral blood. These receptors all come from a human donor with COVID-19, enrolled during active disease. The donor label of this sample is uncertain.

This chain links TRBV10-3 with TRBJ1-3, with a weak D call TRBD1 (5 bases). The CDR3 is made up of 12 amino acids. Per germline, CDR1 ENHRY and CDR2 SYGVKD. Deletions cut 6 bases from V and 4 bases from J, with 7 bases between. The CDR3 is CAIRGEGNTIYF. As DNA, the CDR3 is TGTGCCATCAGAGGGGAAGGAAACACCATATATTTT.

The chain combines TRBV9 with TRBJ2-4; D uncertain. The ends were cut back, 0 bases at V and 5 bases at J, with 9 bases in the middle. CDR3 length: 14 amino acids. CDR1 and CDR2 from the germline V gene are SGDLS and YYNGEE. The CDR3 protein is CASSVAPSENIQYF. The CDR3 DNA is TGTGCCAGCAGCGTAGCCCCCTCGGAAAACATTCAGTACTTC. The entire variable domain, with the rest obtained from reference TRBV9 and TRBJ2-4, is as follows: DSGVTQTPKHLITATGQRVTLRCSPRSGDLSVYWYQQSLDQGLQFLIQYYNGEERAKGNILERFSAQQFPDLHSELNLSSLELGDSALYFCASSVAPSENIQYFGAGTRLSVL.

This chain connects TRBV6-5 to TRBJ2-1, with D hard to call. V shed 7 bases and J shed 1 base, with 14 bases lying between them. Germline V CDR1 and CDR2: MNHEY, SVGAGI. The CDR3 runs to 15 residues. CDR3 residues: CASTITSRSYNEQFF. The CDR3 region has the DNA TGTGCCAGCACCATCACCAGCAGGTCCTACAATGAGCAGTTCTTC.

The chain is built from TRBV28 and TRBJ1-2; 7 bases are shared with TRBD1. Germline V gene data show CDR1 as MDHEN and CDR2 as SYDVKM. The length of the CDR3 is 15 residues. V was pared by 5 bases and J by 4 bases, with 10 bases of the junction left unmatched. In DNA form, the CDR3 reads TGTGCCAGCAGTATAACAGGGGCGGTCATCTATGGCTACACCTTC. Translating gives CASSITGAVIYGYTF.

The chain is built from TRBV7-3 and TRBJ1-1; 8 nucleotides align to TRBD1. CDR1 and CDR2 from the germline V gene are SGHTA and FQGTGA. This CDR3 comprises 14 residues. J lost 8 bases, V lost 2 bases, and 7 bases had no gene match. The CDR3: CASSLSQGAGEAFF. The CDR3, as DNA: TGTGCCAGCAGCTTATCTCAGGGGGCCGGGGAAGCTTTCTTT.

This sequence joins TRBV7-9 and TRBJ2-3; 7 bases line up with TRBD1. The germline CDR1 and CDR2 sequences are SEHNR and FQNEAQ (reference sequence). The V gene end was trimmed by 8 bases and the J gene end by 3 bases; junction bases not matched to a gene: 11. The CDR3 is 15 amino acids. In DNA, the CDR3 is TGTGCCAGCGTCCCGACAGGGTATTGGACAGATACGCAGTATTTT. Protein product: CASVPTGYWTDTQYF.

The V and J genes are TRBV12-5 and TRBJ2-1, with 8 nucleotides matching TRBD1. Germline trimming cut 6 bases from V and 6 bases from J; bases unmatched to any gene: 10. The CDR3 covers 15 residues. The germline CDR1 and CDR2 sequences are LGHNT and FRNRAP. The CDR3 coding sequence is TGTGCTAGTGGGTATGACAGGGGCTTGCTCAATGAGCAGTTCTTC. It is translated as CASGYDRGLLNEQFF.

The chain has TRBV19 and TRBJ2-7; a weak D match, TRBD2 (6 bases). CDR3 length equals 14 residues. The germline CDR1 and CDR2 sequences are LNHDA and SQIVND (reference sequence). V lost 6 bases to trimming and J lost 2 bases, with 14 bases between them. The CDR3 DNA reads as TGTGCCAGTAGGGAGACGCGGGATACCTACGAGCAGTACTTC. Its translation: CASRETRDTYEQYF.

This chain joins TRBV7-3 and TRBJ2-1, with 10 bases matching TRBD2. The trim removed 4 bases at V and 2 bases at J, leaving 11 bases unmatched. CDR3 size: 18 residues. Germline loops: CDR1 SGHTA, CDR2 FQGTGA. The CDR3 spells CASSSRTSGIPTYNEQFF. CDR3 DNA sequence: TGTGCCAGCAGCTCCCGGACTAGCGGAATCCCAACCTACAATGAGCAGTTCTTC. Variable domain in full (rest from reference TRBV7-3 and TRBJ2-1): GAGVSQTPSNKVTEKGKYVELRCDPISGHTALYWYRQSLGQGPEFLIYFQGTGAADDSGLPNDRFFAVRPEGSVSTLKIQRTERGDSAVYLCASSSRTSGIPTYNEQFFGPGTRLTVL.

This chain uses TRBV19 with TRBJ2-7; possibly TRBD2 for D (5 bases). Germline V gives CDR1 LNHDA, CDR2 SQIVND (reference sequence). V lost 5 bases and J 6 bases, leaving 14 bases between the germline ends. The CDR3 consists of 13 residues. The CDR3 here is CASSASLVGEQYF. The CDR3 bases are TGTGCCAGTAGTGCCTCACTAGTGGGCGAGCAGTACTTC.

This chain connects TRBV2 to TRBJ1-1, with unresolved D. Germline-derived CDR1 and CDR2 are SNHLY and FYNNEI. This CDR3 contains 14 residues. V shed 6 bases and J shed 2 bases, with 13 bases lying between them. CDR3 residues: CASSAWESNTEAFF. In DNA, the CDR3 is TGTGCCAGCAGCGCATGGGAGTCTAACACTGAAGCTTTCTTT.

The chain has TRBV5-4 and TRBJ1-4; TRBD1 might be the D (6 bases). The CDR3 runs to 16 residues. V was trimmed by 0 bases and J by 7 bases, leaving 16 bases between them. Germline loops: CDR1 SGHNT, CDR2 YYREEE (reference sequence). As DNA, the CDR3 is TGTGCCAGCAGCTTGGGCCCGGGGGGCGCGGGTGAAAAACTGTTTTTT. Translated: CASSLGPGGAGEKLFF.

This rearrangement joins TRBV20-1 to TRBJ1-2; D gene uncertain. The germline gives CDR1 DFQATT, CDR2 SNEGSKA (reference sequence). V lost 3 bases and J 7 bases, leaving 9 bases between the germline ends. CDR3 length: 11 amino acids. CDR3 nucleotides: TGCAGTGCTAGTGCCCTAAGTGGCTACACCTTC. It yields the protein CSASALSGYTF.

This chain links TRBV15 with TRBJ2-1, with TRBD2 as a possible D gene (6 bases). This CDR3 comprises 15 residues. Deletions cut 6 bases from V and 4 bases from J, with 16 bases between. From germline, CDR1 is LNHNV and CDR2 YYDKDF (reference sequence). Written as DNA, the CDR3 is TGTGCCACCAGAAAACCCATAGCGGCATACAATGAGCAGTTCTTC. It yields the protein CATRKPIAAYNEQFF.

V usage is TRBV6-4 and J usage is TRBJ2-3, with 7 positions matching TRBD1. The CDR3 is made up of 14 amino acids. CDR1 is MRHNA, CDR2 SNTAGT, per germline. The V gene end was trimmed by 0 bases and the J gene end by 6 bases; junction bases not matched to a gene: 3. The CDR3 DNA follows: TGTGCCAGCAGTGACTCCCAGGGGGTGGATACGCAGTATTTT. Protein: CASSDSQGVDTQYF.

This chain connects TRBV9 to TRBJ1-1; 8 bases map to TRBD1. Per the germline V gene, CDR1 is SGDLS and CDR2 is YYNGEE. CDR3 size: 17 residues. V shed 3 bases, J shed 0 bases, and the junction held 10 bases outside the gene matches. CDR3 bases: TGTGCCAGCAGCGCTTCCGGGACAGGCTTCATGAACACTGAAGCTTTCTTT. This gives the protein CASSASGTGFMNTEAFF.

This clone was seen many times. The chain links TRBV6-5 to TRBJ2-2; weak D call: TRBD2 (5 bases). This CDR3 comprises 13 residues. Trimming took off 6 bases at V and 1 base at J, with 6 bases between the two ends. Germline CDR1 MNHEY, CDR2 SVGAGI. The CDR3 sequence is CASRSGNTGELFF. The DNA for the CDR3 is TGTGCCAGCAGAAGCGGGAACACCGGGGAGCTGTTTTTT.

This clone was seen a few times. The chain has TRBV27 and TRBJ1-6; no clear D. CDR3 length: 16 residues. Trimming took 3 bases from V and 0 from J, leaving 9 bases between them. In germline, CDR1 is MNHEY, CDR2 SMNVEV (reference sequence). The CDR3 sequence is CASSFDASSYNSPLHF. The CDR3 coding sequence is TGTGCCAGCAGTTTCGATGCGAGCTCCTATAATTCACCCCTCCACTTT.